The following is a T cell receptor beta chain sequence with its context. Trimming pared 3 bases from V and 4 bases from J, leaving 3 bases between. CDR1 is SGHTA, CDR2 FQGNSA, per germline. The CDR3 is 11 residues long. The data belong to a study of chemoradiotherapy in HPV16-positive cancers. This table comes from immunoSEQ multiplex PCR, and its TCRdb copy is limited to in-frame clones, with some not included. Among approximately 35,000 clones listed, roughly 77% were seen once. The sequence derives from a human donor with HPV-associated anogenital cancer. The sequences come from blood, collected from a patient who underwent chemoradiotherapy. The chain joins TRBV7-2 to TRBJ1-1; D is unclear. This CDR3 reads CASSFATEAFF. In DNA form, the CDR3 reads TGTGCCAGCAGCTTCGCCACTGAAGCTTTCTTT. Variable domain in full (rest from reference TRBV7-2 and TRBJ1-1): GAGVSQSPSNKVTEKGKDVELRCDPISGHTALYWYRQSLGQGLEFLIYFQGNSAPDKSGLPSDRFSAERTGGSVSTLTIQRTQQEDSAVYLCASSFATEAFFGQGTRLTVV.